This TCR beta chain was captured by sequencing in a study of T cells in Graves' hyperthyroidism and ophthalmopathy. Per germline, CDR1 SGHTA and CDR2 FQGNSA. V shed 5 bases and J 5 bases; nucleotides not matched to a gene: 8. The CDR3 has 15 residues. In this sample, this clonotype turned up many times. TCR beta CDR3 regions were amplified from RNA transcripts. When the TCR CDR3 underwent first-round RT-PCR, the HTBI primer set was used. TCRdb ran MiXCR on the multiplex PCR reads and lists one entry per CDR3 protein. The table lists about 280,000 distinct CDR3 sequences, 20% to 30% of them singletons. Source material: blood. The sequence was collected from a man aged 35 to 55 with Graves' hyperthyroidism that later progressed to Graves' ophthalmopathy. This sequence joins TRBV7-2 and TRBJ2-2; TRBD1 agrees at 7 bases. DNA of the CDR3: TGTGCCAGCAGCCCCTGGGGACAGCGAACCGGGGAGCTGTTTTTT. Translating gives CASSPWGQRTGELFF.